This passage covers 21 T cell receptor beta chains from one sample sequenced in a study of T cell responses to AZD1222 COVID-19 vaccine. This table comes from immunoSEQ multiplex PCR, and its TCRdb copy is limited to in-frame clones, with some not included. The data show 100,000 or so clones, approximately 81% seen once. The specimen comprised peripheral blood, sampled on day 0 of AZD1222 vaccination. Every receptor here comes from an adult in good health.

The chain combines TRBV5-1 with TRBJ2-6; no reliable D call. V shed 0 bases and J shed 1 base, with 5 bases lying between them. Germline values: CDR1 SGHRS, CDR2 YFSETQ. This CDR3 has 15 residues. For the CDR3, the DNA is TGCGCCAGCAGCTTGGGACGGTCTGGGGCCAACGTCCTGACTTTC. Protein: CASSLGRSGANVLTF.

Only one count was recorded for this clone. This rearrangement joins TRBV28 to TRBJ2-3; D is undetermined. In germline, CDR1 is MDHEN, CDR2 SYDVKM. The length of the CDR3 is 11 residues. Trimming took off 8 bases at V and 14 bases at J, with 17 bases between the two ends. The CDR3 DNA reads TGTGCCAGCTCCCCGGGTGGCCCGAGGTATTTT. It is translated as CASSPGGPRYF.

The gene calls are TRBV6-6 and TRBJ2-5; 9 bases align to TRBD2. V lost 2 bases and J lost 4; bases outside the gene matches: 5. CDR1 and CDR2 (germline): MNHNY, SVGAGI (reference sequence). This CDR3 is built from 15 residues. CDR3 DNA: TGTGCCAGCAGTTACGGACCGGGACTAGCAGAGACCCAGTACTTC. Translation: CASSYGPGLAETQYF.

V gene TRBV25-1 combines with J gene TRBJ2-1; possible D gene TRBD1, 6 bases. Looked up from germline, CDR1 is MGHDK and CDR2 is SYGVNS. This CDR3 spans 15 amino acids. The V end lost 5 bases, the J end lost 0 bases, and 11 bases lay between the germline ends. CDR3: CASSPRGGSYNEQFF. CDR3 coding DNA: TGTGCCAGCAGTCCCCGAGGGGGCTCCTACAATGAGCAGTTCTTC.

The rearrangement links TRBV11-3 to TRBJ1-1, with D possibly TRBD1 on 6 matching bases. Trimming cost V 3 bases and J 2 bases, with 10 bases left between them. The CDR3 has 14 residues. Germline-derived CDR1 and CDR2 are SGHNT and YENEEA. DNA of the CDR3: TGTGCCAGCAGCTTGGGGGGGACAAACACTGAAGCTTTCTTT. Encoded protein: CASSLGGTNTEAFF.

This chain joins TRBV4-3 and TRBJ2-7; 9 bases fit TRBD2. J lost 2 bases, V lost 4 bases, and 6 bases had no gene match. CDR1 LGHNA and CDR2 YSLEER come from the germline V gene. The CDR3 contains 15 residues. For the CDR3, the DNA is TGCGCCAGCAGCCTCGGTGCGGGAGGGGCCTACGAGCAGTACTTC. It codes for CASSLGAGGAYEQYF.

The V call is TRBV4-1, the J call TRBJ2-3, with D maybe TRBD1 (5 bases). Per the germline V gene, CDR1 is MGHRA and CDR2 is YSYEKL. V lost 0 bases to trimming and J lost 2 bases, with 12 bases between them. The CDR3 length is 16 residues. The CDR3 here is CASSQDPGQATDTQYF. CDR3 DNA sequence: TGCGCCAGCAGCCAAGATCCAGGGCAGGCCACAGATACGCAGTATTTT.

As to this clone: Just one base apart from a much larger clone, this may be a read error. CDR3 sequence reads: CASSSQGNTEAFF. For the CDR3, the DNA is TGTGCCAGCAGCTCACAGGGGAACACTGAAGCTTTCTTT. The chain links TRBV7-8 to TRBJ1-1, with D possibly being TRBD1 (6 bases). Trimming cost V 4 bases and J 1 base, with 7 bases left between them. CDR1 is SGHVS, CDR2 FQNEAQ, per germline. There are 13 residues in the CDR3.

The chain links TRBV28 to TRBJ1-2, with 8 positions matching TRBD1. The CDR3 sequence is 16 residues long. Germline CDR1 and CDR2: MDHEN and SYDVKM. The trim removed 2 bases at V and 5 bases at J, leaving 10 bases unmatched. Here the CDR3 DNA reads TGTGCCAGCAGTTTAACCCGACAGGGGATAGGGTATGGCTACACCTTC. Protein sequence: CASSLTRQGIGYGYTF.

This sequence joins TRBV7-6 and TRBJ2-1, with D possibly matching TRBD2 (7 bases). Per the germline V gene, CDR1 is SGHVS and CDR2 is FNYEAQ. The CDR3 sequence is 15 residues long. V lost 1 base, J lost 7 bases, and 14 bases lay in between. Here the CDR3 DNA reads TGTGCCAGCAGCTTAGGCCCCAGGGGAGGGAATGAGCAGTTCTTC. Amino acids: CASSLGPRGGNEQFF.

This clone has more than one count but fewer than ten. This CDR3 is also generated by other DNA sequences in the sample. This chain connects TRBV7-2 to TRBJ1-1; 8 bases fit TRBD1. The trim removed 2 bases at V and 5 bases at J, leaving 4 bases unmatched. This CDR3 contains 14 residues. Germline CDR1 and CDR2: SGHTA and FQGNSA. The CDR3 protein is CASSLQGARTEAFF. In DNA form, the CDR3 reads TGTGCCAGCAGCTTACAGGGGGCTCGAACTGAAGCTTTCTTT.

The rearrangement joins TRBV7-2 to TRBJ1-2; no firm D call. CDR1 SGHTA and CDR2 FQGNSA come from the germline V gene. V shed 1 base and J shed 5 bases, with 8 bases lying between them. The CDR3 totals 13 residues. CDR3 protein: CASSLDPPYGYTF. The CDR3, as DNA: TGTGCCAGCAGCTTAGATCCCCCATATGGCTACACCTTC.

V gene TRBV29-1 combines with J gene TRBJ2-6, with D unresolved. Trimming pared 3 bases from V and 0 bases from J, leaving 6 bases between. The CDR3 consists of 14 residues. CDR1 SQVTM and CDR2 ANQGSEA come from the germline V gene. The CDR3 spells CSVELVSGANVLTF. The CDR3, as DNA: TGCAGCGTTGAGCTTGTCTCTGGGGCCAACGTCCTGACTTTC.

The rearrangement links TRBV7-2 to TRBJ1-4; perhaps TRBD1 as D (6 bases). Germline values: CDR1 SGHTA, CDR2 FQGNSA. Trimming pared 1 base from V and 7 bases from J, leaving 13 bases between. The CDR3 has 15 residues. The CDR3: CASSLVGAGVEKLFF. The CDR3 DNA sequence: TGTGCCAGCAGCTTAGTTGGAGCAGGGGTTGAAAAACTGTTTTTT.

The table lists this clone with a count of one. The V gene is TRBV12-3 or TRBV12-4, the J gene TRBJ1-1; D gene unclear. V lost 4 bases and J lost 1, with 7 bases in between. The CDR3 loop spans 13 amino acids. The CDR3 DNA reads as TGTGCCAGCAGTTCCCCGCCGAACACTGAAGCTTTCTTT. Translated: CASSSPPNTEAFF.

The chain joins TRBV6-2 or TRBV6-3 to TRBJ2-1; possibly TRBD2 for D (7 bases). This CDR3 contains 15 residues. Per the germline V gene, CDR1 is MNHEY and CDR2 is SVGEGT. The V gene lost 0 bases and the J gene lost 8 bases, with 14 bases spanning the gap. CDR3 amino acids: CASSYSPTGGDEQFF. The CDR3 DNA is TGTGCCAGCAGTTACTCCCCAACGGGGGGCGATGAGCAGTTCTTC.

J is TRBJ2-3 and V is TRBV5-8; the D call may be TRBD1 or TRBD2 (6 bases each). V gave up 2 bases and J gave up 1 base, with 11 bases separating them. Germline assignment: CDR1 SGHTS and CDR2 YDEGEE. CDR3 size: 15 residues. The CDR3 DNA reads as TGTGCCAGCAGCTTCGGTAGGGGGGGCACAGATACGCAGTATTTT. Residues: CASSFGRGGTDTQYF.

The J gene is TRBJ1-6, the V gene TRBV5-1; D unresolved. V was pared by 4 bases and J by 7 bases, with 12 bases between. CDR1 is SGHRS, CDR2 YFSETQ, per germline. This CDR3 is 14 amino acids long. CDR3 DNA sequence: TGCGCCAGCAGCCTACGGACGGAGAATTCACCCCTCCACTTT. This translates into CASSLRTENSPLHF. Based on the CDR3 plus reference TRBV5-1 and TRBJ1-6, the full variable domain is KAGVTQTPRYLIKTRGQQVTLSCSPISGHRSVSWYQQTPGQGLQFLFEYFSETQRNKGNFPGRFSGRQFSNSRSEMNVSTLELGDSALYLCASSLRTENSPLHFGNGTRLTVT.

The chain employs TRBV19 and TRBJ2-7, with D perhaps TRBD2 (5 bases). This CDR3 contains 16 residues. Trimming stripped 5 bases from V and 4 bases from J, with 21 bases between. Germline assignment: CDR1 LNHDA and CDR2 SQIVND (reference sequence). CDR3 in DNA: TGTGCCAGTAGTCTCCTAACTGGCTCAGGAGGATACGAGCAGTACTTC. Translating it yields CASSLLTGSGGYEQYF. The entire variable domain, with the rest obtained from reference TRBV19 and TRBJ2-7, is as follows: DGGITQSPKYLFRKEGQNVTLSCEQNLNHDAMYWYRQDPGQGLRLIYYSQIVNDFQKGDIAEGYSVSREKKESFPLTVTSAQKNPTAFYLCASSLLTGSGGYEQYFGPGTRLTVT.

CDR3 amino acids: CASSLGTGQGQPQHF. DNA of the CDR3: TGTGCCAGCAGCTTAGGGACAGGGCAAGGACAGCCCCAGCATTTT. V gene TRBV7-2 combines with J gene TRBJ1-5; 8 nucleotides line up with TRBD1. The trim removed 1 base at V and 7 bases at J, leaving 6 bases unmatched. There are 15 residues in the CDR3. Germline V gene sequence: CDR1 SGHTA, CDR2 FQGNSA.

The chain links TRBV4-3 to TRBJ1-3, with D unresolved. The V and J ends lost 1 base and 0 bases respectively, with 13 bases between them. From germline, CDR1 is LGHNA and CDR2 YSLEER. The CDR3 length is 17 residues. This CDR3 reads CASSQARQAISGNTIYF. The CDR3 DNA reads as TGCGCCAGCAGCCAAGCACGCCAGGCGATCTCTGGAAACACCATATATTTT.